These T cell receptor beta chains were read from a single sample in a study of T cell changes during pregnancy in multiple sclerosis. The data were produced by immunoSEQ multiplex PCR, yet TCRdb's version contains in-frame clones alone and is incomplete. Of 34,000 or so clones in the sample, about nine tenths were seen once. The specimen comprised CD8+ T cells from peripheral blood mononuclear cells, sampled after pregnancy. All receptors come from a female donor with multiple sclerosis, enrolled in a pregnancy study. Both conserved end residues are part of each CDR3. The D gene is left open where the match is weak. Clone size is given for some rows only: seen once, a few or many times, or a class if the clone is expanded.

>TRBV11-2|TRBJ1-5|NA|NA
TGTGCCAGCAGCCGTAACCGGGGCAATCAGCCCCAGCATTTT
CASSRNRGNQPQHF
>TRBV4-3|TRBJ2-1|TRBD2|NA
TGCGCCAGCAGCCAAGAGCTAGCGGGGGCCTTCAACAATGAGCAGTTCTTC
CASSQELAGAFNNEQFF
>TRBV6-4|TRBJ2-7|TRBD2|NA
TGTGCCAGCAGTGACACGAGCGGGGGGGCCGACGAGCAGTACTTC
CASSDTSGGADEQYF
>TRBV27|TRBJ1-4|NA|NA
TGTGCCAGCAGTTACAACGGGGAAAAACTGTTTTTT
CASSYNGEKLFF
>TRBV13|TRBJ2-7|NA|NA
TGTGCCAGCAGCTTAGGGCGGGGCGAGCAGTACTTC
CASSLGRGEQYF
>TRBV27|TRBJ2-7|TRBD2|NA
TGTGCCAGCAGTCCGCTCGGGCCGACTAGCGGCCTCTCCTACGAGCAGTACTTC
CASSPLGPTSGLSYEQYF
>TRBV2|TRBJ1-1|NA|NA
TGTGCCAGCATAGGCGGTGGCACTGAAGCTTTCTTT
CASIGGGTEAFF
>TRBV5-8|TRBJ2-3|TRBD1|once
TGTGCCAGCAGCTTGGTTACGGGGACAGGTCGGGCCGGGGATACGCAGTATTTT
CASSLVTGTGRAGDTQYF
>TRBV11-2|TRBJ2-1|NA|NA
TGTGCCAGCAGCTTAGGATGGGGGGTTGGTGAGCAGTTCTTC
CASSLGWGVGEQFF
>TRBV6-6|TRBJ2-7|NA|NA
TGTGCCAGCAGTTCCGTGTTACGGGTGAACTCCTACGAGCAGTACTTC
CASSSVLRVNSYEQYF
>TRBV6-1|TRBJ2-7|TRBD1|NA
TGTGCCAGCAGTCTCCAGGGGGTCACCTACGAGCAGTACTTC
CASSLQGVTYEQYF
>TRBV11-2|TRBJ1-4|NA|NA
TGTGCCAGCAGCTTACGGCCCGCTCGCGGGGGGACTAATGAAAAACTGTTTTTT
CASSLRPARGGTNEKLFF
>TRBV19|TRBJ1-2|TRBD1|NA
TGTGCCAGTAGTATCGGGCAGGGGGCCCCCTATGGCTACACCTTC
CASSIGQGAPYGYTF
>TRBV7-6|TRBJ2-1|TRBD2|NA
TGTGCCAGCAGCCGGACTAGCGGCATAAACTCCTACAATGAGCAGTTCTTC
CASSRTSGINSYNEQFF
>TRBV9|TRBJ1-5|TRBD1|NA
TGTGCCAGCAGCGTAGGGGGACAGTGGAATCAGCCCCAGCATTTT
CASSVGGQWNQPQHF
>TRBV7-9|TRBJ1-5|TRBD1|NA
TGTGCCAGCAGCTTAGTTGGTTCAGGGGGGAGATATAGCAATCAGCCCCAGCATTTT
CASSLVGSGGRYSNQPQHF
>TRBV10-3|TRBJ1-2|TRBD1|NA
TGTGCCGCCCGACAGGGGCCCTATGGCTACACCTTC
CAARQGPYGYTF
>TRBV9|TRBJ2-1|NA|NA
TGTGCCAGCAGCGTCGACAATGAGCAGTTCTTC
CASSVDNEQFF
>TRBV5-1|TRBJ1-5|NA|once
TGCGCCAGCAGCTTGGCCGGCGGGGATAGCAATCAGCCCCAGCATTTT
CASSLAGGDSNQPQHF
>TRBV4-2|TRBJ2-3|TRBD1|once
TGTGCCAGCAGCCAAGTGGGGTGGCGGGACAGGGCCACAGATACGCAGTATTTT
CASSQVGWRDRATDTQYF
>TRBV21-1|TRBJ2-1|NA|NA
TGTGCCAGCATCACGCGGGGGGGTTTTCTCAATGAGCAGTTCTTC
CASITRGGFLNEQFF
>TRBV2|TRBJ2-1|TRBD2|once
TGTGCCAGCAGGGGAGTGCAGGGACTAGCTATAGATGAGCAGTTCTTC
CASRGVQGLAIDEQFF
>TRBV7-8|TRBJ1-1|TRBD1|NA
TGTGCCAGCAGCACCCCGACAGGGGTGGAGATGAACACTGAAGCTTTCTTT
CASSTPTGVEMNTEAFF
>TRBV23-1|TRBJ1-6|TRBD1|NA
TGCGCCAGCAGTCAATACCCGTCGGGACAGGGATTCCCATACTATAATTCACCCCTCCACTTT
CASSQYPSGQGFPYYNSPLHF
>TRBV9|TRBJ2-5|TRBD1|NA
TGTGCCAGCAGCGCCTCCGGGACAGGGGCAGAGACCCAGTACTTC
CASSASGTGAETQYF
>TRBV15|TRBJ2-3|NA|once
TGTGCCACCAGCAGCCGGACAGTTACTAGCACAGATACGCAGTATTTT
CATSSRTVTSTDTQYF
>TRBV9|TRBJ2-3|TRBD2|NA
TGTGCCAGCAGCGTGGGCGGGGGGGCGGGCACAGATACGCAGTATTTT
CASSVGGGAGTDTQYF
>TRBV9|TRBJ2-3|NA|NA
TGTGCCAGCAGCGCCGAGATACCTGGAGATACGCAGTATTTT
CASSAEIPGDTQYF
>TRBV9|TRBJ2-7|NA|NA
TGTGCCAGCAGCCCTAGTGGAGGGTTCTACGAGCAGTACTTC
CASSPSGGFYEQYF
>TRBV5-1|TRBJ2-5|NA|NA
TGCGCCAGCAGCTTGGTTGTAGGGGTTGGGGAGACCCAGTACTTC
CASSLVVGVGETQYF
>TRBV7-3|TRBJ2-5|TRBD1|NA
TGTGCCAGCAGCTCGACAGGGAGTGGAGAGACCCAGTACTTC
CASSSTGSGETQYF
>TRBV18|TRBJ2-7|TRBD1|NA
TGTGCCAGCTCACCTCGCGAACAGGGGGGTCCCTACGAGCAGTACTTC
CASSPREQGGPYEQYF
>TRBV11-2|TRBJ1-6|NA|once
TGTGCCAGCAGCCCTCAGGGCTCCTATAATTCACCCCTCCACTTT
CASSPQGSYNSPLHF
>TRBV7-9|TRBJ1-4|TRBD1|NA
TGTGCCAGCAGCTTAACGGCGATGGCACAGGGGAAATTAAATGAAAAACTGTTTTTT
CASSLTAMAQGKLNEKLFF
>TRBV18|TRBJ2-5|TRBD1|NA
TGTGCCAGCTCACCATCGGCATCGGACAGGGGTCAAGAGACCCAGTACTTC
CASSPSASDRGQETQYF
>TRBV6-6|TRBJ2-7|NA|NA
TGTGCCAGCAGTTCGGACCGGGACTCACCCTACGAGCAGTACTTC
CASSSDRDSPYEQYF
>TRBV12-5|TRBJ2-1|NA|NA
TGTGCTAGTGGTTTGTCGGTTATGTACTACAATGAGCAGTTCTTC
CASGLSVMYYNEQFF
>TRBV7-2|TRBJ2-1|TRBD2|NA
TGTGCCAGCAGCGGGGGGCTAGCGGGGGGGCCTTACAATGAGCAGTTCTTC
CASSGGLAGGPYNEQFF
>TRBV2|TRBJ2-7|TRBD1|NA
TGTGCCAGCAGAGAGACAGGGCTTGCCTACGAGCAGTACTTC
CASRETGLAYEQYF
>TRBV13|TRBJ1-1|TRBD1|NA
TGTGCCAGCAGAGGGTTCCCCCGGGACAGGTCGGCGGCTCGGACTGAAGCTTTCTTT
CASRGFPRDRSAARTEAFF
>TRBV25-1|TRBJ2-7|TRBD2|NA
TGTGCCAGCAGTGAATGGCTAGCGGGGGGGATTGAGCAGTACTTC
CASSEWLAGGIEQYF
>TRBV28|TRBJ1-1|TRBD1|NA
TGTGCCAGCAGTCCAGGACAGGGGGCTAAATCCACTGAAGCTTTCTTT
CASSPGQGAKSTEAFF
>TRBV10-3|TRBJ2-7|NA|NA
TGTGCCATCGGTGAAGGCGGCTACGAGCAGTACTTC
CAIGEGGYEQYF
>TRBV5-1|TRBJ2-6|TRBD1|once
TGCGCCAGCAGGACCACCTGGGTGGACAGGGGGCTTGGGGCCAACGTCCTGACTTTC
CASRTTWVDRGLGANVLTF
>TRBV5-4|TRBJ1-2|NA|NA
TGTGCCAGCAGGCCCAAAGGGGGAGAAGGTGGCTACACCTTC
CASRPKGGEGGYTF
>TRBV19|TRBJ1-1|NA|NA
TGTGCCAGTAGTATAGCAGGGTACACTGAAGCTTTCTTT
CASSIAGYTEAFF